This T cell receptor beta chain was recorded in a study of blood T cell repertoires in COVID-19. About the research overall: Samples taken during acute and convalescent COVID-19 were collected in the United States, Italy and Spain. The cDNA or gDNA used as material had been derived from T cells, B-cell-depleted T cells, or PBMCs.

This CDR3 has 14 amino acids. V lost 6 bases to trimming and J lost 9 bases, with 18 bases between them. Germline V gene data show CDR1 as SNHLY and CDR2 as FYNNEI. Original analysis: Reference gene primer amplification yielded estimated nucleated cell counts. Clones were sequenced by immunoSEQ multiplex PCR, and TCRdb holds only the in-frame ones, with some missing. From that table come the V and J calls and clone size; the DNA was used to work out D and trimming. The table includes about 140,000 clones, almost 90% detected once. Sequencing was carried out using peripheral blood. This receptor was obtained from a man aged 45-65 years with active or convalescent COVID-19. The rearrangement links TRBV2 to TRBJ2-1; no definite D call. The CDR3 region has the DNA TGTGCCAGCAGGACGCCTGACTCCGCGAGTGAGCAGTTCTTC. It encodes CASRTPDSASEQFF.